At least ten counts were recorded for the clone carrying this T cell receptor beta chain. The antigen remains unidentified. This sample is drawn from a study of T-cell memory formation after mild COVID-19. The wider study: The study found TCR clusters largely donor specific.

One entry per CDR3 protein results from TCRdb running MiXCR on the 5' RACE reads. The sample includes 89,000 or so distinct CDR3 sequences, over 10% of them seen just once. Study-level points and caveats: Second-wave clones reaching peak frequency on day 37 lacked confirmed SARS-CoV-2 specificity. The appearance of some responding clones in pre-infection memory suggested that cross-reactive memory joined.

The V gene's germline CDR1 is SEHNR and CDR2 FQNEAQ (reference sequence). Trimming took off 1 base at V and 5 bases at J, with 11 bases between the two ends. CDR3 length: 14 amino acids. The specimen was PBMCs or a T cell subset sorted from them (not recorded which). V usage is TRBV7-9 and J usage is TRBJ2-5; the D is unclear. The origin of this receptor is a man aged 18 to 30 who had mild COVID-19 (a few samples of this study predate the infection). Cell type and time point are not known. This CDR3 is CASSLEGPAETQYF. The CDR3, as DNA: TGTGCCAGCAGCTTAGAAGGACCAGCGGAGACCCAGTACTTC.